The clone carrying this T cell receptor beta chain came up once. TCRdb ran MiXCR on the PCR reads and lists one entry per CDR3 protein. Among over 15,000 distinct CDR3 sequences listed, over 40% were seen once. The entry originates in a study of tumor-infiltrating lymphocytes in oesophageal squamous cell carcinoma. CDR1 SGHVS and CDR2 FQNEAQ come from the germline V gene. CDR3 length equals 15 residues. The TCR was taken from a male donor with esophageal squamous cell carcinoma. The sample taken for sequencing was esophageal tumor tissue. This chain links TRBV7-8 with TRBJ2-5; no firm D call. The DNA end lines up better with TRBJ2-7; the J call may be wrong. CDR3 nucleotide sequence: TGTGCCAGCAGCTTTAGTCGTCAAACTTCGGGCGAGCAGTACTTC. This codes for CASSFSRQTSGEQYF.